The 18 T cell receptor beta chains below were found in one sample sequenced in a study of blood T cell repertoires in COVID-19. Only in-frame clones appear in the TCRdb table, and some are missing; sequencing was by immunoSEQ multiplex PCR. The sample consists of tens of thousands of clones, 80% to 90% of them appearing once. The source material was peripheral blood. These receptors were collected from a man between 50 and 59 years old with active or convalescent COVID-19.

J is TRBJ1-5 and V is TRBV6-6; 8 bases are shared with TRBD1. The CDR3 contains 16 residues. The junction had 11 bases not matched to a gene; V was cut back by 6 bases and J by 4 bases. Germline CDR1 reads MNHNY; CDR2 reads SVGAGI (reference sequence). This chain's CDR3 is CASSLDRGRSNQPQHF. The CDR3 DNA sequence: TGTGCCAGCAGCCTCGACAGGGGACGGAGTAATCAGCCCCAGCATTTT.

This chain connects TRBV19 to TRBJ2-7, with 10 bases lining up with TRBD1. This CDR3 spans 14 amino acids. V shed 4 bases, J shed 2 bases, and the junction held 2 bases outside the gene matches. The germline gives CDR1 LNHDA, CDR2 SQIVND (reference sequence). CDR3 bases: TGTGCCAGTAGTAGACAGGGGGCTACCTACGAGCAGTACGTC. Translating gives CASSRQGATYEQYV.

This clone was observed a handful of times. The chain employs TRBV11-2 and TRBJ1-1, with D possibly being TRBD1 (5 bases). The CDR3 runs to 12 residues. Trimming cost V 7 bases and J 11 bases, with 17 bases left between them. Germline V lookup: CDR1 SGHAT, CDR2 FQNNGV. CDR3 amino acids: CASTDAGGGAFF. CDR3 in DNA: TGTGCCAGCACCGACGCGGGGGGGGGTGCTTTCTTT.

The J gene is TRBJ2-1, the V gene TRBV14; TRBD1 agrees at 7 bases. The CDR3 has 17 residues. The V gene end was trimmed by 0 bases and the J gene end by 3 bases; junction bases not matched to a gene: 8. The V gene's germline CDR1 is SGHDN and CDR2 FVKESK. DNA for the CDR3: TGTGCCAGCAGCCAAGATTTCACAGGGGTCATCTACAATGAGCAGTTCTTC. Protein product: CASSQDFTGVIYNEQFF.

V usage is TRBV7-6 and J usage is TRBJ1-3; D is possibly TRBD1 (6 bases). V was clipped by 5 bases and J by 8 bases, with 19 bases between them. The CDR3 length is 15 residues. The germline V gene encodes CDR1 SGHVS and CDR2 FNYEAQ. CDR3 sequence reads: CASSRLGGARDTIYF. In DNA form, the CDR3 reads TGTGCCAGCAGCCGCCTTGGGGGGGCTAGGGACACCATATATTTT.

The chain employs TRBV20-1 and TRBJ2-7; maybe TRBD1 (5 bases). Trimming stripped 6 bases from V and 4 bases from J, with 10 bases between. In germline, CDR1 is DFQATT, CDR2 SNEGSKA (reference sequence). This CDR3 is built from 11 residues. CDR3 in DNA: TGCAGTGCACAGGACGGGTACGAGCAGTACTTC. As protein: CSAQDGYEQYF.

The V gene is TRBV5-1, the J gene TRBJ2-1, with TRBD1 matching over 7 bases. The V gene end was trimmed by 4 bases and the J gene end by 12 bases; junction bases not matched to a gene: 7. The CDR3 consists of 12 residues. Germline assignment: CDR1 SGHRS and CDR2 YFSETQ. CDR3 region: CASSNTRDRQFF. In nucleotides, the CDR3 is TGCGCCAGCAGCAACACCCGGGACAGGCAGTTCTTC.

The gene calls are TRBV10-3 and TRBJ1-2; D may be TRBD1 (5 bases). Germline lookup yields CDR1 ENHRY and CDR2 SYGVKD. The CDR3 spans 14 residues. Trimming pared 4 bases from V and 2 bases from J, leaving 11 bases between. The CDR3 reads CAISGGRVNYGYTF. The CDR3 bases are TGTGCCATCAGTGGGGGCAGGGTGAACTATGGCTACACCTTC.

The chain combines TRBV27 with TRBJ1-1, with D unresolved. The V gene lost 4 bases and the J gene lost 0 bases, with 6 bases spanning the gap. The CDR3 length is 13 residues. Germline values: CDR1 MNHEY, CDR2 SMNVEV (reference sequence). This chain's CDR3 is CASSSLVNTEAFF. CDR3 nucleotides: TGTGCCAGCAGTTCCCTCGTGAACACTGAAGCTTTCTTT.

The sample holds one count of this clone. The V and J genes are TRBV10-1 and TRBJ2-3, with 13 bases matching TRBD2. CDR3 size: 16 residues. Germline V CDR1 and CDR2: WNHNN, SYGVQD (reference sequence). The J segment lost 3 bases and the V segment lost 5 bases, leaving 5 bases of the junction unmatched. The CDR3 reads CASSPEGLAGTDTQYF. DNA for the CDR3: TGCGCCAGCAGTCCCGAGGGACTAGCGGGGACAGATACGCAGTATTTT.

The rearrangement links TRBV29-1 to TRBJ2-3; no clear D. The CDR3 spans 15 residues. Germline CDR1 reads SQVTM; CDR2 reads ANQGSEA. V was pared by 3 bases and J by 3 bases, with 16 bases between. The CDR3, as DNA: TGCAGCGTTGAGGGTGGTACGGGTGGGACAGATACGCAGTATTTT. Amino acids: CSVEGGTGGTDTQYF.

The gene calls are TRBV19 and TRBJ1-2; D unclear. V was cut by 3 bases and J by 4 bases, with 15 bases left in between. This CDR3 contains 15 residues. CDR1 and CDR2 from the germline V gene are LNHDA and SQIVND (reference sequence). The CDR3 region has the DNA TGTGCCAGTAGTATCCGCCTAGGCATTGGCTATGGCTACACCTTC. Its protein is CASSIRLGIGYGYTF. The entire variable domain, with the rest obtained from reference TRBV19 and TRBJ1-2, is as follows: DGGITQSPKYLFRKEGQNVTLSCEQNLNHDAMYWYRQDPGQGLRLIYYSQIVNDFQKGDIAEGYSVSREKKESFPLTVTSAQKNPTAFYLCASSIRLGIGYGYTFGSGTRLTVV.

The V gene is TRBV3-1 (or the pseudogene TRBV3-2), the J gene TRBJ1-2; D is undetermined. Germline CDR1 and CDR2: LGHDT and YNNKEL (reference sequence). There are 14 residues in the CDR3. Trimming left V 2 bases short and J 7 bases short, with 14 bases between. The CDR3 DNA reads as TGTGCCAGCAGCCAATTCCTGGGAGATACTGGCTACACCTTC. Translating gives CASSQFLGDTGYTF.

The chain couples TRBV6-1 to TRBJ1-4; perhaps TRBD1 as D (6 bases). Germline V gene data show CDR1 as MNHNS and CDR2 as SASEGT. The CDR3 extends over 16 amino acids. Trimming left V 4 bases short and J 7 bases short, with 19 bases between. The CDR3 coding sequence is TGTGCCAGCAGTGGCGGTAGCGGGGGGGCAGGTGAAAAACTGTTTTTT. Its translation is CASSGGSGGAGEKLFF.

The chain uses TRBV6-5 and TRBJ1-5; possibly TRBD1 for D (6 bases). The CDR3 is 15 residues long. The germline V gene encodes CDR1 MNHEY and CDR2 SVGAGI. V was shortened by 6 bases and J by 5 bases, with 17 bases between the two germline ends. The CDR3: CASSKAGGEDQPQHF. For the CDR3, the DNA is TGTGCCAGCAGCAAAGCGGGGGGCGAAGATCAGCCCCAGCATTTT.

The gene calls are TRBV5-8 and TRBJ1-2; D is undetermined. This CDR3 region has 14 residues. Trimming pared 6 bases from V and 5 bases from J, leaving 17 bases between. Germline loops: CDR1 SGHTS, CDR2 YDEGEE. The CDR3 loop is CASTRIRGFYGYTF. CDR3 coding DNA: TGTGCCAGCACCCGGATCCGGGGTTTTTATGGCTACACCTTC.

The V call is TRBV9, the J call TRBJ1-1, with a tentative D call TRBD1 (5 bases). CDR3 length equals 15 residues. V gave up 0 bases and J gave up 2 bases, with 11 bases separating them. Germline lookup yields CDR1 SGDLS and CDR2 YYNGEE. The CDR3 region has the DNA TGTGCCAGCAGCGTAGAGGGGCAGCTAAACACTGAAGCTTTCTTT. This gives the protein CASSVEGQLNTEAFF.

CDR3 in amino acids: CASSLRGQLSTDTQYF. The CDR3 nucleotides are TGTGCCAGCAGCTTACGGGGACAACTTAGCACAGATACGCAGTATTTT. This chain uses TRBV7-9 with TRBJ2-3; TRBD1 is a possible D gene (6 bases). The germline gives CDR1 SEHNR, CDR2 FQNEAQ (reference sequence). The CDR3 covers 16 residues. V was clipped by 2 bases and J by 0 bases, with 12 bases between them. The full variable domain, in which reference TRBV7-9 and TRBJ2-3 provide the parts outside the CDR3, is DTGVSQNPRHKITKRGQNVTFRCDPISEHNRLYWYRQTLGQGPEFLTYFQNEAQLEKSRLLSDRFSAERPKGSFSTLEIQRTEQGDSAMYLCASSLRGQLSTDTQYFGPGTRLTVL.